Below are 30 T cell receptor beta chains sequenced from a single sample in a study of T cells expressing NK-cell markers. TCRdb reprocessed the 5' RACE reads, keeping one entry per CDR3 protein, no DNA. This sample lists 250,000 to 300,000 distinct CDR3 sequences; its ten largest clones have 3.5% to 5%. Material: blood T cells: a sorted CD56 or NKG2C T cell subset, CD4+ or CD8+ T cells, or bulk PBMC T cells (not recorded which). All receptors come from a woman between 18 and 69 years old in good health.

The chain joins TRBV6-5 to TRBJ2-2. This CDR3 contains 15 residues. Germline CDR1 and CDR2: MNHEY and SVGAGI. CDR3 protein: CASSSRDRFTGELFF.

This chain connects TRBV15 to TRBJ2-5; TCRdb picks TRBD2, but there is no DNA to check that call. This CDR3 region has 16 residues. The V gene's germline CDR1 is LNHNV and CDR2 YYDKDF (reference sequence). CDR3 loop: CATSRDLGEDQETQYF.

The J gene is TRBJ1-1, the V gene TRBV5-8. The germline CDR1 and CDR2 sequences are SGHTS and YDEGEE. The CDR3 sequence is 16 residues long. CDR3 in amino acids: CASSLRGGVGRPEAFF.

This chain uses TRBV5-1 with TRBJ2-5; TCRdb selects TRBD1, and the lack of DNA leaves this call unchecked. This CDR3 is built from 18 residues. Germline assignment: CDR1 SGHRS and CDR2 YFSETQ. This chain's CDR3 is CASRTGTGGSQRQETQYF. Supplemented by reference TRBV5-1 and TRBJ2-5, the full variable domain reads KAGVTQTPRYLIKTRGQQVTLSCSPISGHRSVSWYQQTPGQGLQFLFEYFSETQRNKGNFPGRFSGRQFSNSRSEMNVSTLELGDSALYLCASRTGTGGSQRQETQYFGPGTRLLVL.

The rearrangement joins TRBV27 to TRBJ2-6; there is no DNA to check the TCRdb D call of TRBD1. Germline CDR1 and CDR2: MNHEY and SMNVEV (reference sequence). This CDR3 region has 20 residues. This CDR3 reads CASTQGSFFNPNSGANVLTF.

This sequence joins TRBV7-2 and TRBJ2-1; no DNA is available, so the TRBD2 call from TCRdb remains unchecked. Germline V lookup: CDR1 SGHTA, CDR2 FQGNSA. The CDR3 length is 17 residues. CDR3 region: CASSETLAGGSYNEQFF.

This chain joins TRBV5-1 and TRBJ2-5; the D call from TCRdb, TRBD2, cannot be confirmed without DNA. CDR1 is SGHRS, CDR2 YFSETQ, per germline. The CDR3 totals 15 residues. CDR3: CASSWAGSNQETQYF. Complete variable domain (other parts from reference TRBV5-1 and TRBJ2-5): KAGVTQTPRYLIKTRGQQVTLSCSPISGHRSVSWYQQTPGQGLQFLFEYFSETQRNKGNFPGRFSGRQFSNSRSEMNVSTLELGDSALYLCASSWAGSNQETQYFGPGTRLLVL.

V and J are TRBV11-2 and TRBJ1-2. Germline V CDR1 and CDR2: SGHAT, FQNNGV. The CDR3 spans 12 residues. This CDR3 is CASSLGHRGYTF.

This sequence joins TRBV5-1 and TRBJ1-6; absent DNA, TCRdb's TRBD1 call cannot be checked. Per the germline V gene, CDR1 is SGHRS and CDR2 is YFSETQ. This CDR3 has 15 residues. This CDR3 is CASSPWTVESSPLHF.

The CDR3 here is CASGLGQTTEAFF. The chain carries TRBV12-5 and TRBJ1-1. CDR1 and CDR2 (germline): LGHNT, FRNRAP. The CDR3 sequence is 13 residues long.

V and J are TRBV23-1 and TRBJ2-3. TRBV23-1 is labeled an ORF, and its function is uncertain. This CDR3 spans 13 amino acids. The CDR3 here is CASSRGWADTQYF.

The gene calls are TRBV6-1 and TRBJ2-6; lacking DNA, the TRBD1 call made by TCRdb goes unchecked. CDR1 and CDR2 (germline): MNHNS, SASEGT. The CDR3 totals 19 residues. This CDR3 is CASGSGKATGGSGANVLTF.

This sequence joins TRBV12-3 or TRBV12-4 and TRBJ1-4. The CDR3 length is 13 residues. The CDR3 region is CASSLNRNEKLFF.

This sequence joins TRBV27 and TRBJ1-5; TCRdb reports TRBD1, a call that lacks DNA to check it against. In germline, CDR1 is MNHEY, CDR2 SMNVEV (reference sequence). This CDR3 spans 15 amino acids. CDR3 region: CASKKQGRSNQPQHF.

The CDR3: CASSPTGEPYEQYF. V is TRBV28 and J is TRBJ2-7; with no DNA, the TCRdb D assignment of TRBD1 cannot be verified. Germline V gives CDR1 MDHEN, CDR2 SYDVKM. This CDR3 comprises 14 residues.

The rearrangement joins TRBV5-1 to TRBJ2-4; the D gene TCRdb calls, TRBD1, cannot be checked with no DNA. The germline V gene encodes CDR1 SGHRS and CDR2 YFSETQ. This CDR3 has 14 residues. This CDR3 is CASTLGQGGNIQYF.

CDR3 loop: CASRNGPSNTEAFF. The chain recombines TRBV28 with TRBJ1-1. The CDR3 contains 14 residues. Germline CDR1 MDHEN, CDR2 SYDVKM.

This sequence joins TRBV6-2 or TRBV6-3 and TRBJ2-1. Germline CDR1 is MNHEY and CDR2 is SVGEGT. The CDR3 sequence is 11 residues long. The CDR3 loop reads CASSYGIEQFF.

The chain combines TRBV12-3 or TRBV12-4 with TRBJ1-1; TCRdb calls TRBD1, which cannot be checked without DNA. The CDR3 consists of 14 residues. CDR3 region: CASRVTGSNTEAFF.

The V call is TRBV12-3 or TRBV12-4, the J call TRBJ2-3; the D call from TCRdb, TRBD2, cannot be confirmed without DNA. The CDR3 totals 15 residues. The CDR3 loop reads CASSFVRDLTDTQYF.

V usage is TRBV20-1 and J usage is TRBJ2-2; TCRdb lists TRBD1, though no DNA is available to test this call. The CDR3 length is 13 residues. CDR1 and CDR2 (germline): DFQATT, SNEGSKA (reference sequence). CDR3: CSVGTGITGELFF.

The chain carries TRBV2 and TRBJ2-2; TCRdb gives TRBD2 as the D gene, but with no DNA this cannot be confirmed. Germline CDR1 is SNHLY and CDR2 is FYNNEI. CDR3 length: 16 amino acids. The CDR3 region is CASSAMGLGNTGELFF.

Here the CDR3 reads CSVVRTQETQYF. This rearrangement joins TRBV29-1 to TRBJ2-5. This CDR3 is 12 amino acids long. The germline gives CDR1 SQVTM, CDR2 ANQGSEA.

This chain's CDR3 is CASSSVKRGYYEQYF. The chain joins TRBV7-2 to TRBJ2-7. The germline CDR1 and CDR2 sequences are SGHTA and FQGNSA. The CDR3 is made up of 15 amino acids.

The CDR3 loop is CASSQGREQGPQHF. The V and J genes are TRBV4-1 and TRBJ1-5; the TCRdb D gene call, TRBD1, has no DNA to confirm it. Germline V CDR1 and CDR2: MGHRA, YSYEKL. This CDR3 is built from 14 residues.

The chain links TRBV5-6 to TRBJ2-7. This CDR3 region has 15 residues. Germline CDR1 reads SGHDT; CDR2 reads YYEEEE. The chain's CDR3 is CASSLTMERSYEQYF.

The chain carries TRBV20-1 and TRBJ1-2; TCRdb returns TRBD1, unconfirmable since there is no DNA. Germline V lookup: CDR1 DFQATT, CDR2 SNEGSKA (reference sequence). The CDR3 totals 14 residues. CDR3: CSALRPGQSYGYTF.

V is TRBV29-1 and J is TRBJ2-5; TCRdb calls TRBD1, which cannot be checked without DNA. CDR3 length: 13 residues. Germline CDR1 is SQVTM and CDR2 is ANQGSEA. The chain's CDR3 is CSVGGTSQETQYF.

The chain has TRBV19 and TRBJ2-1; TCRdb indicates TRBD1, and absent DNA this call remains unverified. The CDR3 is 15 residues long. Germline V gives CDR1 LNHDA, CDR2 SQIVND (reference sequence). CDR3 sequence: CASSIDNRGYNEQFF.

This sequence joins TRBV20-1 and TRBJ1-5; the TCRdb call, TRBD1, lacks DNA for checking. Germline V gene lookup returns CDR1 DFQATT and CDR2 SNEGSKA (reference sequence). The CDR3 spans 14 residues. CDR3 loop: CSARTGNGDQPQHF.